The next 4 T cell receptor beta chains were all read from a single sample in a study of blood T cell repertoires in COVID-19. The data were produced by immunoSEQ multiplex PCR, yet TCRdb's version contains in-frame clones alone and is incomplete. The sample holds a few hundred thousand clones, 88% seen once. Sequenced: PBMCs or T cells enriched from blood (not recorded which). These receptors were taken from a young woman who had been exposed to COVID-19.

This clone showed up just a few times. The genes are TRBV7-9 and TRBJ1-4; tentative D call: TRBD1 (5 bases). Germline V gene lookup returns CDR1 SEHNR and CDR2 FQNEAQ (reference sequence). V lost 5 bases and J 9 bases, leaving 10 bases between the germline ends. The CDR3 contains 12 residues. The CDR3 reads CASSPRDQKLFF. CDR3 nucleotides: TGTGCCAGCAGCCCCAGGGATCAAAAACTGTTTTTT.

Written as DNA, the CDR3 is TGTGCCAGCAGCTCGGGACAGGGAAGGGCTGAGCAGTTCTTC. It yields the protein CASSSGQGRAEQFF. This chain joins TRBV7-3 and TRBJ2-1; 9 bases map to TRBD1. The germline CDR1 and CDR2 sequences are SGHTA and FQGTGA. Unmatched junction bases numbered 7, after V lost 4 bases and J lost 9 bases. The CDR3 consists of 14 residues.

The gene calls are TRBV25-1 and TRBJ2-7; D is possibly TRBD2 (7 bases). Germline CDR1 and CDR2: MGHDK and SYGVNS. V was shortened by 3 bases and J by 0 bases, with 12 bases between the two germline ends. The CDR3 has 15 amino acids. CDR3 sequence (DNA): TGTGCCAGCAGTGAGGGGAGGGACAACTCCTACGAGCAGTACTTC. Translation: CASSEGRDNSYEQYF.

The J gene is TRBJ2-7, the V gene TRBV14; no clear D. Trimming took off 0 bases at V and 2 bases at J, with 5 bases between the two ends. Germline V lookup: CDR1 SGHDN, CDR2 FVKESK. The length of the CDR3 is 13 residues. Here the CDR3 reads CASSQDGPYEQYF. DNA of the CDR3: TGTGCCAGCAGCCAAGATGGCCCCTACGAGCAGTACTTC.